The next 21 T cell receptor beta chains were all read from a single sample in a study of blood T cell repertoires in COVID-19. TCRdb's copy holds only in-frame clones and misses some; the assay was immunoSEQ multiplex PCR. Among some 140,000 clones listed, around 82% were seen once. The sequencing sample was made of peripheral blood. The receptors derive from a man aged 60-69 years with acute or convalescent COVID-19.

The V call is TRBV12-3 or TRBV12-4, the J call TRBJ1-2; 8 nucleotides line up with TRBD1. The J segment lost 8 bases and the V segment lost 6 bases, leaving 8 bases of the junction unmatched. This CDR3 has 13 residues. Written as DNA, the CDR3 is TGTGCCAGCAGAACGGACAGGGCGTGGGGCTACACCTTC. It specifies CASRTDRAWGYTF.

The CDR3 loop reads CASSPVAGNQPQHF. The CDR3 region has the DNA TGTGCCAGCTCACCAGTGGCAGGCAATCAGCCCCAGCATTTT. The chain joins TRBV18 to TRBJ1-5, with D hard to call. The ends were cut back, 2 bases at V and 2 bases at J, with 7 bases in the middle. The CDR3 is 14 residues long. Germline values: CDR1 KGHSH, CDR2 LQKENI.

The rearrangement joins TRBV19 to TRBJ1-5, with D perhaps TRBD1 (6 bases). V lost 1 base to trimming and J lost 7 bases, with 17 bases between them. Germline assignment: CDR1 LNHDA and CDR2 SQIVND (reference sequence). CDR3 size: 16 residues. The CDR3 protein is CASSIGPGVARQPQHF. The DNA for the CDR3 is TGTGCCAGTAGTATAGGGCCAGGGGTAGCAAGGCAGCCCCAGCATTTT.

The V call is TRBV7-2, the J call TRBJ2-3, with D possibly being TRBD2 (6 bases). Trimming took 4 bases from V and 2 from J, leaving 10 bases between them. Germline V gene lookup returns CDR1 SGHTA and CDR2 FQGNSA. This CDR3 has 14 amino acids. Here the CDR3 DNA reads TGTGCCAGCAGCTCGGGACTTTACACAGATACGCAGTATTTT. Residues: CASSSGLYTDTQYF.

The rearrangement joins TRBV27 to TRBJ2-1; tentatively, D is TRBD2 (6 bases). Per the germline V gene, CDR1 is MNHEY and CDR2 is SMNVEV (reference sequence). This CDR3 has 14 amino acids. Deletions cut 5 bases from V and 6 bases from J, with 14 bases between. Written as DNA, the CDR3 is TGTGCCAGCAGTCCGCGGGGTCCCCTCAATGAGCAGTTCTTC. It is translated as CASSPRGPLNEQFF.

The chain uses TRBV7-3 and TRBJ2-1; D remains ambiguous. Trimming cost V 2 bases and J 5 bases, with 7 bases left between them. Germline CDR1 is SGHTA and CDR2 is FQGTGA. The CDR3 contains 13 residues. The CDR3 bases are TGTGCCAGCAGCTTACGAGGAAACAATGAGCAGTTCTTC. Protein sequence: CASSLRGNNEQFF.

The chain has TRBV9 and TRBJ2-7; 9 nucleotides match TRBD2. The germline V gene encodes CDR1 SGDLS and CDR2 YYNGEE. V shed 4 bases and J 2 bases; nucleotides not matched to a gene: 7. This CDR3 has 15 amino acids. CDR3 region: CASSPEAGGPYEQYF. The CDR3 coding sequence is TGTGCCAGCAGCCCGGAGGCGGGAGGGCCCTACGAGCAGTACTTC.

V gene TRBV5-5 combines with J gene TRBJ1-2; tentatively, D is TRBD1 (6 bases). Trimming cost V 4 bases and J 8 bases, with 21 bases left between them. CDR3 size: 15 residues. Germline V gene data show CDR1 as SGHKS and CDR2 as YYEKEE (reference sequence). In DNA, the CDR3 is TGTGCCAGCAGCCCCTGGGGGGGGGCCCCCTCGGGCTACACCTTC. Translating it yields CASSPWGGAPSGYTF.

The chain carries TRBV21-1 and TRBJ1-3; TRBD1 was called by the table and not checked on the DNA. TRBV21-1 is annotated as a pseudogene. CDR3 length equals 15 residues. For the CDR3, the DNA is TGTGCCAGCAGCCACAGGGAAAGGACTGGAAACACCATATATTTT. This gives the protein CASSHRERTGNTIYF.

This sequence joins TRBV7-3 and TRBJ2-2; TRBD1 matches at 9 bases. In germline, CDR1 is SGHTA, CDR2 FQGTGA. CDR3 length equals 16 residues. The V gene end was trimmed by 2 bases and the J gene end by 4 bases; junction bases not matched to a gene: 5. The CDR3 spells CASSLYGTGTTGELFF. The CDR3 DNA follows: TGTGCCAGCAGCTTATACGGGACAGGGACCACCGGGGAGCTGTTTTTT.

This clone was seen a handful of times. The identical CDR3 is also encoded by other nucleotide sequences in the sample. The chain is built from TRBV29-1 and TRBJ1-5, with 8 bases that match TRBD1. CDR3 size: 13 residues. V lost 4 bases and J lost 3; bases outside the gene matches: 2. CDR1 and CDR2 from the germline V gene are SQVTM and ANQGSEA. In DNA form, the CDR3 reads TGCAGCGTTGGACAGGGGATCAATCAGCCCCAGCATTTT. Protein sequence: CSVGQGINQPQHF.

The chain links TRBV25-1 to TRBJ1-3, with a weak D call TRBD1 (5 bases). The CDR3 is 15 amino acids. V shed 1 base and J shed 5 bases, with 12 bases lying between them. Germline V lookup: CDR1 MGHDK, CDR2 SYGVNS. CDR3 nucleotide sequence: TGTGCCAGCAGTGAATGGGACGGGGGTCGAAACACCATATATTTT. Encoded protein: CASSEWDGGRNTIYF.

The V gene is TRBV2, the J gene TRBJ2-7, with a tentative D call TRBD1 (5 bases). The CDR3 is 14 residues long. CDR1 SNHLY and CDR2 FYNNEI come from the germline V gene. The V gene lost 3 bases and the J gene lost 0 bases, with 9 bases spanning the gap. DNA of the CDR3: TGTGCCAGCAGTGACAGGGCTAGCTCCTACGAGCAGTACTTC. Encoded protein: CASSDRASSYEQYF.

In its sample, this clone was seen once. The V and J genes are TRBV18 and TRBJ2-5; 9 bases line up with TRBD1. The CDR3 covers 16 residues. The germline V gene encodes CDR1 KGHSH and CDR2 LQKENI. V lost 6 bases to trimming and J lost 0 bases; unmatched junction nucleotides: 8. CDR3: CASSPGTGMYQETQYF. In DNA form, the CDR3 reads TGTGCCAGCTCCCCCGGGACAGGGATGTACCAAGAGACCCAGTACTTC.

This clone has a single count. V is TRBV28 and J is TRBJ1-5, with D possibly being TRBD1 (5 bases). The germline V and J ends were trimmed by 3 bases and 11 bases, with 8 bases remaining between them. This CDR3 comprises 11 residues. The germline CDR1 and CDR2 sequences are MDHEN and SYDVKM. The CDR3 here is CASSLGGAQHF. CDR3 coding DNA: TGTGCCAGCAGTTTGGGGGGAGCCCAGCATTTT.

This rearrangement joins TRBV19 to TRBJ2-2; the D is unclear. Germline-derived CDR1 and CDR2 are LNHDA and SQIVND (reference sequence). The CDR3 extends over 13 amino acids. Trimming took off 6 bases at V and 9 bases at J, with 14 bases between the two ends. This chain's CDR3 is CASSRVDNRELFF. Written as DNA, the CDR3 is TGTGCCAGTAGCCGGGTCGATAACAGGGAGCTGTTTTTT.

The genes are TRBV19 and TRBJ1-6; TRBD1 matches 11 bases. V trimming: 1 base; J trimming: 9 bases; junction bases outside the gene matches: 2. Germline-derived CDR1 and CDR2 are LNHDA and SQIVND (reference sequence). The CDR3 consists of 15 residues. In DNA form, the CDR3 reads TGTGCCAGTAGTATAGCGGGGACAGGGGGTTCACCCCTCCACTTT. This encodes CASSIAGTGGSPLHF.

This sequence joins TRBV5-1 and TRBJ1-4, with 8 bases that match TRBD1. CDR1 and CDR2 from the germline V gene are SGHRS and YFSETQ. After removal of 3 bases from V and 3 bases from J, the junction contained 4 bases not matched to a gene. The CDR3 has 15 amino acids. The CDR3 sequence is CASSSRQGSNEKLFF. The CDR3 coding sequence is TGCGCCAGCAGCTCCAGACAGGGGTCTAATGAAAAACTGTTTTTT.

This clone was counted a single time. This chain connects TRBV5-1 to TRBJ2-7, with 10 bases fitting TRBD1. Germline V gene sequence: CDR1 SGHRS, CDR2 YFSETQ. CDR3 size: 15 residues. V was pared by 4 bases and J by 4 bases, with 8 bases of the junction left unmatched. The CDR3 DNA sequence: TGCGCCAGCAGCCCAACCGGGACAGGGGAATACGAGCAGTACTTC. Its translation is CASSPTGTGEYEQYF.

The chain links TRBV19 to TRBJ1-2; 10 positions match TRBD1. Trimming cost V 3 bases and J 8 bases; bases outside gene matches: 6. The CDR3 totals 14 residues. The germline gives CDR1 LNHDA, CDR2 SQIVND (reference sequence). Here the CDR3 reads CASSMGQGFEGYTF. Written as DNA, the CDR3 is TGTGCCAGTAGTATGGGACAGGGGTTCGAAGGCTACACCTTC. Variable domain in full (rest from reference TRBV19 and TRBJ1-2): DGGITQSPKYLFRKEGQNVTLSCEQNLNHDAMYWYRQDPGQGLRLIYYSQIVNDFQKGDIAEGYSVSREKKESFPLTVTSAQKNPTAFYLCASSMGQGFEGYTFGSGTRLTVV.

The rearrangement uses TRBV29-1 and TRBJ2-1, with 7 bases identical to TRBD1. The length of the CDR3 is 13 residues. V gave up 7 bases and J gave up 6 bases; unmatched junction bases: 9. Germline V gives CDR1 SQVTM, CDR2 ANQGSEA. CDR3 loop: CSGSTGNGNEQFF. CDR3 bases: TGCAGCGGCTCGACAGGGAATGGCAATGAGCAGTTCTTC.